One sample yielded the 2 T cell receptor beta chains listed below, sequenced in a study of blood T cells in healthy people across ages. A J-beta primer mix and a sample-barcoded 5' primer were used in a second PCR of roughly 6 to 11 cycles. MiXCR, applied by TCRdb to the 5' RACE reads, yields one record per CDR3 protein. The sample carries more than 650,000 distinct CDR3 sequences, 53% recorded once. The sequencing sample was made of blood. Receptors originate from an elderly man in good health.

The chain recombines TRBV20-1 with TRBJ2-2; the match to TRBD1 covers 9 bases. Trimming cost V 2 bases and J 1 base; bases outside gene matches: 2. This CDR3 region has 15 residues. From germline, CDR1 is DFQATT and CDR2 SNEGSKA (reference sequence). CDR3 bases: TGCAGTGCTAGACGGGGACAGGGGAACACCGGGGAGCTGTTTTTT. Translating gives CSARRGQGNTGELFF.

V gene TRBV12-3 or TRBV12-4 combines with J gene TRBJ2-1, with 12 bases lining up with TRBD2. The CDR3 contains 15 residues. J lost 12 bases, V lost 1 base, and 7 bases had no gene match. The CDR3 bases are TGTGCCAGCAGTTTAGGGCTAGCGGGAGGGCACGTGCAGTTCTTC. Amino acid sequence: CASSLGLAGGHVQFF.